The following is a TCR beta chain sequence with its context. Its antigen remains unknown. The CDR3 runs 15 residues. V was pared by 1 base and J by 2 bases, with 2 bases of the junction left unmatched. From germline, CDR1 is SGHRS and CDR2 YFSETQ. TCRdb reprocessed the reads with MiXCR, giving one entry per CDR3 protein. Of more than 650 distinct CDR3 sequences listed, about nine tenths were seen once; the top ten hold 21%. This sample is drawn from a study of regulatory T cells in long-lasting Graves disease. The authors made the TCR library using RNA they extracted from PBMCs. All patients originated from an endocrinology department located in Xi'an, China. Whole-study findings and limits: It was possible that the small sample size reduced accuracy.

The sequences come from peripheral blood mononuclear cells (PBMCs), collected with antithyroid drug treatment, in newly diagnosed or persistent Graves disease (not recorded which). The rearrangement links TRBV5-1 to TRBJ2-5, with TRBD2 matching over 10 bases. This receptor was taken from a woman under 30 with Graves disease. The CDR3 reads CASSLLAGVQETQYF. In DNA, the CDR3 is TGCGCCAGCAGCTTGCTAGCGGGAGTACAAGAGACCCAGTACTTC.